This T cell receptor (beta chain) comes out of a study of T cell responses to AZD1222 COVID-19 vaccine. Study-level background: Second-dose recipients at about 4 or about 12 weeks were treated as one pooled group.

About this clone: As yet, its antigen is unknown.

The CDR3 totals 14 residues. The ends lost 5 bases at V and 7 bases at J; junction bases unmatched: 3. Germline V lookup: CDR1 LGHDT, CDR2 YNNKEL (reference sequence). Clones were read by immunoSEQ multiplex PCR, and TCRdb kept only the in-frame ones, dropping some. The profile covers approximately 120,000 clones, with around 92% appearing a single time and roughly 3.9% taken by the ten largest. General study findings and limits: Repertoire sampling was restricted to post-peak T cell response timepoints. Reportedly, nearly half the spike-specific TCRs target unmutated variant regions. Baseline serology detected seropositivity in only six AZD1222 recipients.

The sequencing here drew on peripheral blood, taken on day 0 of AZD1222 vaccination. The receptor's source is an adult in good health. The rearrangement links TRBV3-1 (or the pseudogene TRBV3-2) to TRBJ2-3, with 13 bases identical to TRBD2. CDR3 coding DNA: TGTGCCAGCAGCGGGACTAGCGGGGCCTATACGCAGTATTTT. It codes for CASSGTSGAYTQYF.